This T cell receptor (beta chain) emerged from a study of T cell repertoires in cytomegalovirus infection (dated by TCRdb to about 2019). About the study as a whole: Donor HLA type was relevant to the analysis, because carriage of CMV infection together with the matching HLA type was indicated by public TCR beta signatures. The research as a whole found: In both this cohort and an independent roughly 350-donor cohort, the cumulative frequency of public TCR beta family members distinguished carriers of CMV infection plus the relevant HLA type. The ex vivo response was dominated by HLA-C-restricted CMV-specific TCR beta clonotypes, which also provided the single most frequent clonotype in two of eight donors.

From the cysteine up to the phenylalanine, the CDR3 has a length of 16 residues. The kept DNA is CDR3 alone, 48 bases in frame from the first base. Looking up the germline V gene (reference sequence) yields CDR1 MNHEY and CDR2 SMNVEV. A distance of 22 bases separates the germline ends of V and J, which lose 7 bases and 6 bases respectively. The data were produced on an Illumina HiSeq 1500. The raw public data were reprocessed by TCRdb itself: fastp quality trimming at Q25, MiXCR clonotype calling, in-frame beta chains only. Duplicate CDR3 protein sequences are folded into a single record with the most common DNA and genes. For this sample there are some 250,000 distinct CDR3 sequences; over 8% appear just once. Of the sample, over 12% falls within the top ten clones. Concerning this clonotype itself: There is no known antigen for this receptor. Base quality data are lacking; no much larger clone is found one base away.

The chain is assembled from TRBV27 and TRBJ1-5, and possibly TRBD1, on 6 matching bases. Specimen: PBMCs. The sequence derives from a human donor in good health (CMV status not recorded). Some clones in this sample may be carry-over from other donors' samples. Here the CDR3 is given as CASTLSATGKGQPQHF. The nucleotide sequence is TGTGCCAGCACACTATCCGCTACAGGGAAAGGTCAGCCCCAGCATTTT.